This T cell receptor beta chain was found in a study of cytomegalovirus exposure and HLA in healthy donors. Looking at the study overall: HLA-typed donors were the source of approximately 80 million unique TCRs held in an early data release. The study, taken as a whole, reports: V- and J-gene trimming of TCR beta was linked (in a later analysis) to a missense DCLRE1C variant. Usually a TCR sequence was rare, but some public TCRs were found in many donors. In a later analysis, TCR association rates varied by HLA locus: DRB1 most, HLA-C fewest.

As for this clone: Its antigen is unidentified.

V trimming: 6 bases; J trimming: 6 bases; junction bases outside the gene matches: 13. The CDR3 is made up of 18 amino acids. Per germline, CDR1 ENHRY and CDR2 SYGVKD. The PCR used 60 Vbeta and 13 Jbeta primers. The table came from immunoSEQ multiplex PCR; TCRdb's copy has only in-frame clones and leaves some out. This table holds 85,000 to 130,000 clones, about 64% found once. The TCR was taken from a female donor in good health and CMV-seronegative. The chain is built from TRBV10-3 and TRBJ2-1; 14 positions agree with TRBD2. Source material: PBMCs. The CDR3: CAIRGDNRLAGGSNEQFF. CDR3 DNA: TGTGCCATCAGGGGGGATAATCGACTAGCGGGAGGGAGCAATGAGCAGTTCTTC.